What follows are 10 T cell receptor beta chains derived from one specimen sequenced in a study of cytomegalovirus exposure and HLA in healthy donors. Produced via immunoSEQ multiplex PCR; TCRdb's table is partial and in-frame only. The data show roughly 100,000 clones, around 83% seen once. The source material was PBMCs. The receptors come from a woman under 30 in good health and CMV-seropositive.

The CDR3 protein is CASGWAGRKQFF. CDR3 in DNA: TGTGCTAGTGGTTGGGCGGGGCGCAAGCAGTTCTTC. This chain uses TRBV12-5 with TRBJ2-1; perhaps TRBD2 as D (6 bases). Germline V gene data show CDR1 as LGHNT and CDR2 as FRNRAP. CDR3 length: 12 residues. V gave up 4 bases and J gave up 11 bases, with 12 bases separating them.

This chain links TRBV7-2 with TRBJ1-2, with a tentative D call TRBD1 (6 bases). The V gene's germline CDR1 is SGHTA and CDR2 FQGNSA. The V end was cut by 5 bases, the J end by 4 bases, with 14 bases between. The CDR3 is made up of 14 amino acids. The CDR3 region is CASSPVSDSYGYTF. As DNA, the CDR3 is TGTGCCAGCAGCCCCGTATCGGACAGCTATGGCTACACCTTC.

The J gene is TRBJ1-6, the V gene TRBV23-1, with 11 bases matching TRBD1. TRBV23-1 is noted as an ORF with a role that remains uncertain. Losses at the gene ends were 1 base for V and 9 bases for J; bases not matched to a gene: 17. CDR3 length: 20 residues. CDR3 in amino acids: CASSQCLRTGGGYPPSPLHF. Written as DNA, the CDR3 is TGCGCCAGCAGTCAATGTTTAAGGACAGGGGGCGGTTACCCTCCTTCACCCCTCCACTTT.

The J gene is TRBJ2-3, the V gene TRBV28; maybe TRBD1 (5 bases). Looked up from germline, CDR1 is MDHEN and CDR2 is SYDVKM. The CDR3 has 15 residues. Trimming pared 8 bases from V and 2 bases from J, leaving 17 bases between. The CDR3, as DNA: TGTGCCAGCCTAATGGGGCGGCCGAACACAGATACGCAGTATTTT. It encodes CASLMGRPNTDTQYF.

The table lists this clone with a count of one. Here the CDR3 DNA reads TGTGCCAGCAGCCCCGTGACTAGCGGGAGTGAGGAGCAGTTCTTC. This encodes CASSPVTSGSEEQFF. The gene calls are TRBV5-4 and TRBJ2-1, with TRBD2 identical over 12 bases. The germline gives CDR1 SGHNT, CDR2 YYREEE (reference sequence). CDR3 length: 15 amino acids. Trimming cost V 4 bases and J 10 bases; bases outside gene matches: 9. Combining the CDR3 with reference TRBV5-4 and TRBJ2-1 gives the whole variable domain ETGVTQSPTHLIKTRGQQVTLRCSSQSGHNTVSWYQQALGQGPQFIFQYYREEENGRGNFPPRFSGLQFPNYSSELNVNALELDDSALYLCASSPVTSGSEEQFFGPGTRLTVL.

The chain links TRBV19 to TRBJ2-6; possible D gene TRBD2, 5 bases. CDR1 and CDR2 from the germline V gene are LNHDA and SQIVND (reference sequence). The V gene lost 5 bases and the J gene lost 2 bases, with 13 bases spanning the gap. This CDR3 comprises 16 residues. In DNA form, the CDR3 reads TGTGCCAGTAGTGCTTCGGGGTTTGCTGGGGCCAACGTCCTGACTTTC. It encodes CASSASGFAGANVLTF.

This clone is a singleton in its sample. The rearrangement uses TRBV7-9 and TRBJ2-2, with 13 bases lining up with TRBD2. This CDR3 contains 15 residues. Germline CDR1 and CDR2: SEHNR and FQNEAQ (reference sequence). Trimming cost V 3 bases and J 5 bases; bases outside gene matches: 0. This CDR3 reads CASSLGLAGTGELFF. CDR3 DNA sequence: TGTGCCAGCAGCTTGGGACTAGCGGGAACCGGGGAGCTGTTTTTT.

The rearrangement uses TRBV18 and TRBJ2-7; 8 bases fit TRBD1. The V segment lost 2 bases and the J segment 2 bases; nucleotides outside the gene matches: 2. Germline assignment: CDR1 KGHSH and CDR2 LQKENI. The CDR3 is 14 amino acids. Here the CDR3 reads CASSPGTGAYEQYF. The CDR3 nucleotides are TGTGCCAGCTCACCAGGGACAGGAGCCTACGAGCAGTACTTC.

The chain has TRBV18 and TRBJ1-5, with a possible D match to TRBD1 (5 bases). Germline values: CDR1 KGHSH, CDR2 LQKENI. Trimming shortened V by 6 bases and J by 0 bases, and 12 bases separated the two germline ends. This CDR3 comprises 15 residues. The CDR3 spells CASSLLQGSNQPQHF. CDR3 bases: TGTGCCAGCTCCCTACTTCAGGGTAGCAATCAGCCCCAGCATTTT.

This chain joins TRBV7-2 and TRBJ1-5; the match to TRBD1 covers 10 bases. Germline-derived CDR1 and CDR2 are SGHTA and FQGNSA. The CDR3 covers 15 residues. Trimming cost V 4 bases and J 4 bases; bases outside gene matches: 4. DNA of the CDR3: TGTGCCAGCAGCTCGACAGGGGGCCATAATCAGCCCCAGCATTTT. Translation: CASSSTGGHNQPQHF.